A single sample gave rise to the 15 T cell receptor beta chains below, sequenced in a study of breast tumors, draining lymph nodes, adjacent tissues. One entry per CDR3 protein results from TCRdb running MiXCR on the multiplex PCR reads. Of around 250,000 distinct CDR3 sequences listed, 30% to 35% were seen once; the top ten hold approximately 3.6%. The lymph nodes were axillary draining lymph nodes from breast cancer patients. Sequencing used axillary lymph node tissue. These receptors came from a female donor with breast cancer. Some clones in this sample may be carry-over from other donors' samples.

This clonotype was seen ten or more times. This chain joins TRBV5-5 and TRBJ1-6; D is ambiguous. The CDR3 is 16 residues long. Trimming removed 0 bases from V and 10 bases from J, with 17 bases in between. Germline V gene lookup returns CDR1 SGHKS and CDR2 YYEKEE (reference sequence). The CDR3 loop is CASSLATASVTSPLHF. For the CDR3, the DNA is TGTGCCAGCAGCTTGGCCACTGCCAGCGTAACCTCACCCCTCCACTTT.

This clonotype turned up a few times. This chain connects TRBV2 to TRBJ2-1, with 11 nucleotides matching TRBD2. CDR3 length equals 15 residues. CDR1 is SNHLY and CDR2 is FYNNEI in the germline V gene. The V gene end was trimmed by 5 bases and the J gene end by 4 bases; junction bases not matched to a gene: 4. CDR3 nucleotides: TGTGCCAGCAGTCCGGGACTAGCGGCTTACAATGAGCAGTTCTTC. Its translation is CASSPGLAAYNEQFF.

The V and J genes are TRBV10-3 and TRBJ1-5; TRBD1 aligns across 7 bases. The CDR3 covers 15 residues. With V trimmed by 10 bases and J by 2 bases, 11 bases remained unmatched. The germline V gene encodes CDR1 ENHRY and CDR2 SYGVKD. CDR3 sequence: CATRYSGTGNQPQHF. The CDR3 region has the DNA TGTGCCACCAGGTACTCCGGGACAGGCAATCAGCCCCAGCATTTT.

The V call is TRBV6-2 or TRBV6-3, the J call TRBJ2-7; 11 nucleotides agree with TRBD2. The CDR3 runs 15 residues. Germline-derived CDR1 and CDR2 are MNHEY and SVGEGT. Losses at the gene ends were 6 bases for V and 2 bases for J; bases not matched to a gene: 6. CDR3 DNA: TGTGCCAGCAGGGAAGCGGGACTAGCGGCCTACGAGCAGTACTTC. It encodes CASREAGLAAYEQYF.

As to this clonotype: The junction departs from germline at one end; a sequencing error may be responsible. This chain links TRBV4-2 with TRBJ2-4; possible D gene TRBD1, 6 bases. Germline lookup yields CDR1 LGHNA and CDR2 YNFKEQ. The CDR3 length is 17 residues. CDR3 in DNA: TGTGCCAGCAGCCAAGAACAGGGCACCTTAGCCAAAAACATTCGGTACTTC. It codes for CASSQEQGTLAKNIRYF.

The genes are TRBV14 and TRBJ2-1; tentative D call: TRBD1 (6 bases). The germline CDR1 and CDR2 sequences are SGHDN and FVKESK. CDR3 length equals 17 residues. Trimming took off 0 bases at V and 6 bases at J, with 18 bases between the two ends. CDR3 loop: CASSQDKVLGGGNEQFF. DNA of the CDR3: TGTGCCAGCAGCCAAGATAAGGTTCTAGGGGGTGGCAATGAGCAGTTCTTC.

This sequence joins TRBV6-2 or TRBV6-3 and TRBJ2-2, with D perhaps TRBD1 (5 bases). CDR3 length equals 18 residues. With 0 bases removed from V and 3 bases from J, the gap between germline ends came to 17 bases. Per germline, CDR1 MNHEY and CDR2 SVGEGT. The CDR3 sequence is CASSYSVIRVRDTGELFF. The CDR3 DNA reads as TGTGCCAGCAGTTACTCGGTGATCAGGGTTCGGGACACCGGGGAGCTGTTTTTT.

In nucleotides, the CDR3 is TGCAGTGCTAGTAGGCCCATCGGACGCCGGGGGGAGCATTTT. Its protein product is CSASRPIGRRGEHF. V gene TRBV20-1 combines with J gene TRBJ1-5; TRBD1 might be the D (5 bases). Germline loops: CDR1 DFQATT, CDR2 SNEGSKA (reference sequence). The V gene lost 3 bases and the J gene lost 14 bases, with 23 bases spanning the gap. CDR3 length equals 14 residues.

This clonotype was seen at least ten times. V usage is TRBV7-2 and J usage is TRBJ2-7; 8 bases align to TRBD2. Trimming removed 5 bases from V and 3 bases from J; junction bases left unmatched: 3. Per the germline V gene, CDR1 is SGHTA and CDR2 is FQGNSA. The CDR3 has 13 residues. The CDR3 loop reads CASSTSGGYEQYF. CDR3 DNA: TGTGCCAGCAGCACCAGCGGGGGCTACGAGCAGTACTTC. The entire variable domain, with the rest obtained from reference TRBV7-2 and TRBJ2-7, is as follows: GAGVSQSPSNKVTEKGKDVELRCDPISGHTALYWYRQSLGQGLEFLIYFQGNSAPDKSGLPSDRFSAERTGGSVSTLTIQRTQQEDSAVYLCASSTSGGYEQYFGPGTRLTVT.

The sample holds a few counts of this clonotype. The chain uses TRBV9 and TRBJ2-1; TRBD2 aligns across 7 bases. CDR1 is SGDLS, CDR2 YYNGEE, per germline. Trimming removed 4 bases from V and 9 bases from J; junction bases left unmatched: 13. The CDR3 runs to 15 residues. The CDR3 DNA follows: TGTGCCAGCAGCTCCAGAGACGGCCCGGGAGGTGAGCAGTTCTTC. Residues: CASSSRDGPGGEQFF.

There are many counts of this clonotype. The chain is built from TRBV9 and TRBJ2-1; 14 bases fit TRBD2. CDR1 and CDR2 from the germline V gene are SGDLS and YYNGEE. The length of the CDR3 is 19 residues. V dropped 3 bases and J dropped 0; count of bases not matched to a gene: 8. The CDR3 DNA reads TGTGCCAGCAGCGCCTTACCCGGGACTAGCGGGAGCTCCTACAATGAGCAGTTCTTC. It encodes CASSALPGTSGSSYNEQFF.

Only a few counts were recorded for this clonotype. The genes are TRBV10-3 and TRBJ2-1, with 10 nucleotides matching TRBD1. Per germline, CDR1 ENHRY and CDR2 SYGVKD. Losses at the gene ends were 2 bases for V and 7 bases for J; bases not matched to a gene: 8. This CDR3 has 16 amino acids. CDR3 amino acids: CAISERGTGVTNEQFF. In DNA, the CDR3 is TGTGCCATCAGTGAGAGGGGGACAGGGGTTACTAATGAGCAGTTCTTC.

This rearrangement joins TRBV5-1 to TRBJ1-1; 7 nucleotides match TRBD1. Per the germline V gene, CDR1 is SGHRS and CDR2 is YFSETQ. CDR3 length equals 14 residues. V gave up 7 bases and J gave up 1 base; unmatched junction bases: 7. The CDR3 region has the DNA TGCGCCAGCTTCGAGGACAGGCAGAACACTGAAGCTTTCTTT. It encodes CASFEDRQNTEAFF.

This clonotype was detected many times. DNA of the CDR3: TGTGCCAGCAGCAAGACAGGGCTAAGCAATCAGCCCCAGCATTTT. Translation gives CASSKTGLSNQPQHF. The gene calls are TRBV9 and TRBJ1-5; 7 bases are a match to TRBD1. CDR3 length equals 15 residues. Germline-derived CDR1 and CDR2 are SGDLS and YYNGEE. Trimming took 4 bases from V and 1 from J; bases not matched to a gene: 5. Complete variable domain (other parts from reference TRBV9 and TRBJ1-5): DSGVTQTPKHLITATGQRVTLRCSPRSGDLSVYWYQQSLDQGLQFLIQYYNGEERAKGNILERFSAQQFPDLHSELNLSSLELGDSALYFCASSKTGLSNQPQHFGDGTRLSIL.

CDR3 nucleotide sequence: TGTGCCAGTAGTATAGGGGAGCGGAACACTGAAGCTTTCTTT. Translation: CASSIGERNTEAFF. V gene TRBV19 combines with J gene TRBJ1-1; D gene ambiguous. The CDR3 contains 14 residues. Germline CDR1 is LNHDA and CDR2 is SQIVND (reference sequence). Trimming cost V 1 base and J 1 base, with 7 bases left between them. The whole variable domain, remainder taken from reference TRBV19 and TRBJ1-1, is DGGITQSPKYLFRKEGQNVTLSCEQNLNHDAMYWYRQDPGQGLRLIYYSQIVNDFQKGDIAEGYSVSREKKESFPLTVTSAQKNPTAFYLCASSIGERNTEAFFGQGTRLTVV.